This TCR beta chain is from a study of Graves' ophthalmopathy and Graves' hyperthyroidism. PBMCs were obtained from about 9.5 ml of fresh peripheral blood. Turning to this clonotype: No antigen is known for it.

Trimming took 8 bases from V and 7 from J, leaving 21 bases between them. Germline V lookup: CDR1 ENHRY, CDR2 SYGVKD. CDR3 length equals 15 residues. Investigators amplified TCR beta CDR3 regions from RNA transcripts. Second-round multiplex PCR followed a first-round RT-PCR using HTBI primers. TCRdb reprocessed the multiplex PCR reads via MiXCR and lists one record per CDR3 protein. This sample has more than 550,000 distinct CDR3 sequences; about 40% occur once, and the top ten carry 3% to 3.5%. Findings of the study overall: Most expanded clonotypes in thyroid above 0.001 frequency also showed up in blood.

The rearrangement joins TRBV10-3 to TRBJ1-3; tentative D call: TRBD1 (6 bases). The sequence came from an adult man with Graves' ophthalmopathy. Input material: peripheral blood. The CDR3 here is CAIRDGLRGANTIYF. DNA of the CDR3: TGTGCCATCCGGGATGGGTTAAGGGGGGCGAACACCATATATTTT.